Presented here are 27 T cell receptor beta chains from one specimen sequenced in a study of T cells in Graves' hyperthyroidism and ophthalmopathy. Amplification yielded TCR beta CDR3 regions, with RNA transcripts as the source. The primer set for the first-round RT-PCR of the TCR CDR3 was HTBI. TCRdb used MiXCR to reprocess the multiplex PCR reads, holding one entry per CDR3 protein. The table shows roughly 520,000 distinct CDR3 sequences, with around a quarter occurring only once. Sequencing was done on a sample of blood. These receptors were obtained from a woman aged 30 to 39 with Graves' ophthalmopathy.

This clonotype was detected many times. The rearrangement links TRBV6-2 or TRBV6-3 to TRBJ2-7; no clear D. The CDR3 sequence is 12 residues long. Germline V gives CDR1 MNHEY, CDR2 SVGEGT. Trimming left V 0 bases short and J 6 bases short, with 6 bases between. The CDR3, as DNA: TGTGCCAGCAGTTACTCTTGGGGCGAGCAGTACTTC. Its translation: CASSYSWGEQYF.

This clonotype appeared many times. This chain connects TRBV2 to TRBJ1-2; D is unresolved. Trimming took 1 base from V and 4 from J, leaving 16 bases between them. The CDR3 is 16 residues long. Germline V lookup: CDR1 SNHLY, CDR2 FYNNEI. CDR3 residues: CASSEEGRPDGYGYTF. CDR3 sequence (DNA): TGTGCCAGCAGTGAAGAGGGCCGACCTGATGGCTATGGCTACACCTTC.

This clonotype was recorded at least ten times. The chain employs TRBV28 and TRBJ1-1; 8 bases match TRBD1. With V trimmed by 5 bases and J by 0 bases, 5 bases remained unmatched. CDR3 length equals 15 residues. Germline CDR1 reads MDHEN; CDR2 reads SYDVKM. The CDR3 is CASSTWTGMNTEAFF. In nucleotides, the CDR3 is TGTGCCAGCAGTACATGGACAGGGATGAACACTGAAGCTTTCTTT. Full variable domain (missing parts from reference TRBV28 and TRBJ1-1): DVKVTQSSRYLVKRTGEKVFLECVQDMDHENMFWYRQDPGLGLRLIYFSYDVKMKEKGDIPEGYSVSREKKERFSLILESASTNQTSMYLCASSTWTGMNTEAFFGQGTRLTVV.

This clonotype has more than one count but fewer than ten. The chain is built from TRBV6-5 and TRBJ1-1; D is possibly TRBD1 (6 bases). In germline, CDR1 is MNHEY, CDR2 SVGAGI. This CDR3 is built from 15 residues. V was shortened by 0 bases and J by 3 bases, with 11 bases between the two germline ends. As DNA, the CDR3 is TGTGCCAGCAGTTACTCCAGGACAGACTACACTGAAGCTTTCTTT. It is translated as CASSYSRTDYTEAFF.

The chain has TRBV28 and TRBJ2-7; no reliable D call. The CDR3 is 14 amino acids. Germline CDR1 MDHEN, CDR2 SYDVKM. V lost 6 bases, J lost 0 bases, and 12 bases lay in between. CDR3 nucleotide sequence: TGTGCCAGCAGCCCGTTGCGGAACTCCTACGAGCAGTACTTC. It codes for CASSPLRNSYEQYF.

Many counts were recorded for this clonotype. A much larger clone differs from this one at a single base, so this may be a read error. Likely a read error: the CDR3 ends without its conserved phenylalanine or tryptophan. The chain uses TRBV27 and TRBJ2-7, with a possible D match to TRBD1 (6 bases). The V gene's germline CDR1 is MNHEY and CDR2 SMNVEV (reference sequence). The CDR3 contains 14 residues. Trimming removed 8 bases from V and 4 bases from J, with 18 bases in between. The CDR3, as DNA: TGTGCCAGCGCCCAACTCGACAGGTTGTACGAGCAGTACTTA. Protein sequence: CASAQLDRLYEQYL.

J is TRBJ1-1 and V is TRBV20-1, with D unresolved. Trimming pared 1 base from V and 11 bases from J, leaving 17 bases between. The CDR3 totals 13 residues. Looked up from germline, CDR1 is DFQATT and CDR2 is SNEGSKA (reference sequence). Here the CDR3 reads CSARALGSMKAFF. In DNA, the CDR3 is TGCAGTGCTAGAGCTCTGGGGTCCATGAAGGCTTTCTTT.

The V call is TRBV12-3 or TRBV12-4, the J call TRBJ1-2; D ambiguous. The CDR3 is 12 residues long. Trimming stripped 3 bases from V and 5 bases from J, with 7 bases between. The CDR3 DNA reads TGTGCCAGCAGTTTTGGGCAGTATGGCTACACCTTC. Encoded protein: CASSFGQYGYTF.

This clonotype was picked up many times. The chain recombines TRBV12-3 or TRBV12-4 with TRBJ2-4, with D possibly TRBD2 on 6 matching bases. The germline V and J ends were trimmed by 2 bases and 0 bases, with 14 bases remaining between them. This CDR3 has 17 amino acids. CDR3 in amino acids: CASSLRRGLGAKNIQYF. In DNA form, the CDR3 reads TGTGCCAGCAGTTTAAGGAGGGGATTGGGAGCCAAAAACATTCAGTACTTC.

This chain joins TRBV28 and TRBJ1-3, with a weak D call TRBD1 (6 bases). Trimming shortened V by 8 bases and J by 5 bases, and 16 bases separated the two germline ends. CDR3 length equals 14 residues. Per the germline V gene, CDR1 is MDHEN and CDR2 is SYDVKM. CDR3 loop: CASDGGGGRNTIYF. CDR3 in DNA: TGTGCCAGCGACGGGGGAGGGGGAAGAAACACCATATATTTT.

The gene calls are TRBV6-5 and TRBJ2-5; TRBD2 might be the D (5 bases). In germline, CDR1 is MNHEY, CDR2 SVGAGI. The CDR3 loop spans 14 amino acids. Trimming stripped 4 bases from V and 4 bases from J, with 13 bases between. The CDR3 DNA reads as TGTGCCAGCAGTTCATGGACTGTCGGAGAGACCCAGTACTTC. This encodes CASSSWTVGETQYF.

In this sample, this clonotype turned up many times. The chain combines TRBV20-1 with TRBJ2-2; D not resolved. This CDR3 contains 13 residues. Trimming shortened V by 3 bases and J by 1 base, and 6 bases separated the two germline ends. Germline V gives CDR1 DFQATT, CDR2 SNEGSKA (reference sequence). CDR3 protein: CSARGGNTGELFF. CDR3 sequence (DNA): TGCAGTGCTAGGGGCGGGAACACCGGGGAGCTGTTTTTT.

This clonotype was counted at least ten times. The gene calls are TRBV20-1 and TRBJ2-7, with unresolved D. The ends were cut back, 6 bases at V and 0 bases at J, with 9 bases in the middle. The germline CDR1 and CDR2 sequences are DFQATT and SNEGSKA (reference sequence). The CDR3 totals 12 residues. The CDR3 DNA reads TGCAGTGCACAAGCTAGCTCCTACGAGCAGTACTTC. This translates into CSAQASSYEQYF.

This chain connects TRBV11-3 to TRBJ2-7, with D perhaps matching TRBD2 (6 bases). The CDR3 runs to 14 residues. The germline V and J ends were trimmed by 5 bases and 2 bases, with 13 bases remaining between them. Germline V gene lookup returns CDR1 SGHNT and CDR2 YENEEA. This chain's CDR3 is CASSPKRVTYEQYF. Here the CDR3 DNA reads TGTGCCAGCAGCCCCAAGCGGGTGACCTACGAGCAGTACTTC.

This clonotype was observed at least ten times. This chain joins TRBV19 and TRBJ1-1; TRBD1 might be the D (5 bases). This CDR3 region has 14 residues. Germline CDR1 and CDR2: LNHDA and SQIVND (reference sequence). V was shortened by 4 bases and J by 4 bases, with 13 bases between the two germline ends. The chain's CDR3 is CASSKGTVSTEAFF. In DNA, the CDR3 is TGTGCCAGTAGTAAAGGGACGGTGAGCACTGAAGCTTTCTTT.

This clonotype showed up many times. The V and J genes are TRBV5-1 and TRBJ2-7; D unresolved. This CDR3 region has 12 residues. V was shortened by 4 bases and J by 6 bases, with 11 bases between the two germline ends. Germline V gives CDR1 SGHRS, CDR2 YFSETQ. The CDR3 is CASSDVSGEQYF. CDR3 DNA sequence: TGCGCCAGCAGCGATGTATCGGGCGAGCAGTACTTC.

This clonotype occurred once. This chain links TRBV18 with TRBJ1-2; no firm D call. Trimming took 5 bases from V and 4 from J, leaving 14 bases between them. CDR3 length equals 14 residues. Germline CDR1 is KGHSH and CDR2 is LQKENI. For the CDR3, the DNA is TGTGCCAGCTCATTAGAGGCGGAAGCCTATGGCTACACCTTC. Protein: CASSLEAEAYGYTF.

This chain connects TRBV6-5 to TRBJ2-5; D call uncertain. There are 15 residues in the CDR3. Germline values: CDR1 MNHEY, CDR2 SVGAGI. Trimming left V 0 bases short and J 1 base short, with 9 bases between. DNA for the CDR3: TGTGCCAGCAGTTACTCCCGGAACAGCCAAGAGACCCAGTACTTC. Translated, it gives CASSYSRNSQETQYF.

This clonotype came up many times. This chain connects TRBV3-1 to TRBJ1-5; D uncertain. In germline, CDR1 is LGHDT, CDR2 YNNKEL (reference sequence). The CDR3 contains 11 residues. Trimming cost V 8 bases and J 5 bases, with 7 bases left between them. The CDR3 is CASQVDQPQHF. Written as DNA, the CDR3 is TGTGCCAGCCAAGTCGATCAGCCCCAGCATTTT.

This clonotype has just a few counts. The V and J genes are TRBV2 and TRBJ2-2; maybe TRBD2 (6 bases). The germline V and J ends were trimmed by 6 bases and 6 bases, with 29 bases remaining between them. This CDR3 contains 19 residues. Per the germline V gene, CDR1 is SNHLY and CDR2 is FYNNEI. This CDR3 is CASRDQKVMGGPFSGELFF. The CDR3, as DNA: TGTGCCAGCAGAGACCAAAAAGTGATGGGGGGTCCCTTTTCCGGGGAGCTGTTTTTT. Complete variable domain (other parts from reference TRBV2 and TRBJ2-2): EPEVTQTPSHQVTQMGQEVILRCVPISNHLYFYWYRQILGQKVEFLVSFYNNEISEKSEIFDDQFSVERPDGSNFTLKIRSTKLEDSAMYFCASRDQKVMGGPFSGELFFGEGSRLTVL.

In this sample, this clonotype turned up a few times. The chain employs TRBV20-1 and TRBJ2-7, with 12 bases fitting TRBD2. This CDR3 has 17 residues. CDR1 DFQATT and CDR2 SNEGSKA come from the germline V gene (reference sequence). The V gene end was trimmed by 5 bases and the J gene end by 4 bases; junction bases not matched to a gene: 15. The CDR3 loop is CSAPKKTASGRVYEQYF. Here the CDR3 DNA reads TGCAGTGCTCCTAAGAAAACCGCTAGCGGGAGGGTATACGAGCAGTACTTC.

This clonotype was counted at least ten times. The conserved phenylalanine or tryptophan is not found at the CDR3 terminus, so this likely reflects a read error. The chain uses TRBV28 and TRBJ1-1; D remains unclear. Germline V gene sequence: CDR1 MDHEN, CDR2 SYDVKM. This CDR3 spans 19 amino acids. V was shortened by 0 bases and J by 6 bases, with 26 bases between the two germline ends. The CDR3: CASSLWRLWGSVSAAEAFL. In DNA form, the CDR3 reads TGTGCCAGCAGTTTATGGAGGTTATGGGGTTCTGTCTCTGCGGCTGAAGCTTTCCTT.

This clonotype was counted only a few times. The chain is built from TRBV5-1 and TRBJ2-7, with TRBD1 identical over 7 bases. The CDR3 covers 16 residues. Germline V gene lookup returns CDR1 SGHRS and CDR2 YFSETQ. Unmatched junction bases numbered 7, after V lost 0 bases and J lost 1 base. The CDR3 nucleotides read TGCGCCAGCAGCTTGGGGGGCGCGACAGGGTCCTACGAGCAGTACTTC. This translates into CASSLGGATGSYEQYF.

The chain uses TRBV27 and TRBJ2-1; the match to TRBD2 covers 10 bases. CDR3 length equals 13 residues. The trim removed 8 bases at V and 6 bases at J, leaving 4 bases unmatched. Germline assignment: CDR1 MNHEY and CDR2 SMNVEV (reference sequence). The CDR3 region has the DNA TGTGCCAGCGGGACTAGCGAGCTCAATGAGCAGTTCTTC. It is translated as CASGTSELNEQFF.

The CDR3 here is CASSPLGQEAFF. Written as DNA, the CDR3 is TGTGCCAGCTCACCACTGGGACAAGAAGCTTTCTTT. The chain links TRBV18 to TRBJ1-1; D might be TRBD1 (6 bases). Germline V lookup: CDR1 KGHSH, CDR2 LQKENI. This CDR3 is 12 amino acids long. Trimming stripped 1 base from V and 8 bases from J, with 8 bases between. Based on the CDR3 plus reference TRBV18 and TRBJ1-1, the full variable domain is NAGVMQNPRHLVRRRGQEARLRCSPMKGHSHVYWYRQLPEEGLKFMVYLQKENIIDESGMPKERFSAEFPKEGPSILRIQQVVRGDSAAYFCASSPLGQEAFFGQGTRLTVV.

The CDR3 coding sequence is TGCGCCAGCAGCTTCTCCGGACAGGGAGACCAAGAGACCCAGTACTTC. It specifies CASSFSGQGDQETQYF. This rearrangement joins TRBV5-1 to TRBJ2-5, with 8 bases aligning to TRBD1. V was clipped by 2 bases and J by 0 bases; unmatched bases: 6. The CDR3 runs to 16 residues. The germline CDR1 and CDR2 sequences are SGHRS and YFSETQ.

The rearrangement joins TRBV10-2 to TRBJ2-5; 11 nucleotides match TRBD2. Germline lookup yields CDR1 WSHSY and CDR2 SAAADI. This CDR3 spans 20 amino acids. V was clipped by 2 bases and J by 1 base; unmatched bases: 15. Here the CDR3 reads CASSEIFVLAGGGGQETQYF. CDR3 coding DNA: TGCGCCAGCAGTGAGATTTTTGTTCTAGCGGGGGGAGGGGGCCAAGAGACCCAGTACTTC.